Listed here is a single TCR beta chain. Those who participated ranged in age from about 18 to 89 years and resided in about 24 US areas. These data originate in a study of blood T cell repertoires in COVID-19. About the research overall: PBMCs, B-cell-depleted T cells, or T cells provided the cDNA or gDNA that made up the material.

Per the authors' pipeline: The authors estimated nucleated cell counts from reference gene primer amplification. The assay was immunoSEQ multiplex PCR, and TCRdb's table has in-frame clones only and misses some. V and J calls and clone size are those listed in that table; D and trimming were worked out from the DNA. The repertoire has about 220,000 clones, 70% to 85% of them found once; the top ten carry about 3.4%. The germline V gene encodes CDR1 ENHRY and CDR2 SYGVKD. The length of the CDR3 is 15 residues. Trimming took 3 bases from V and 5 from J; bases not matched to a gene: 7. Sequences were obtained from PBMCs or T cells enriched from blood (not recorded which). The TCR comes from a woman in her sixties or seventies who had recovered from COVID-19. The V and J genes are TRBV10-3 and TRBJ2-5, with 9 bases matching TRBD2. CDR3 coding DNA: TGTGCCATCAGTGATAGCGGGGGTAACCGGGAGACCCAGTACTTC. Translating gives CAISDSGGNRETQYF.